The 10 T cell receptor beta chains below were found in one sample sequenced in a study of T cell repertoires in cytomegalovirus infection. The antigens for these receptors are not known. TCRdb recomputed calls from the reads with MiXCR, one row per CDR3 protein. The sample carries around 900,000 distinct CDR3 sequences, approximately 31% recorded once. The sequencing used cultured CD8+ T cells from PBMCs, collected from culture after CMV antigen stimulation. Receptor source: a human donor in good health (CMV status not recorded). Some clones in this sample may be carry-over from other donors' samples.

As DNA, the CDR3 is TGTGCCAGTAGTACAGGGTTCATGAACACTGAAGCTTTCTTT. Protein sequence: CASSTGFMNTEAFF. The rearrangement uses TRBV19 and TRBJ1-1, with TRBD1 as a possible D gene (5 bases). V lost 4 bases and J lost 0, with 9 bases in between. Looked up from germline, CDR1 is LNHDA and CDR2 is SQIVND (reference sequence). The CDR3 contains 14 residues.

The genes are TRBV10-3 and TRBJ2-1, with D maybe TRBD1 (6 bases). CDR1 is ENHRY and CDR2 is SYGVKD in the germline V gene. The germline V and J ends were trimmed by 10 bases and 1 base, with 14 bases remaining between them. The CDR3 spans 14 residues. CDR3 nucleotides: TGTGCCACTACAGGGACCTTATCCTACAATGAGCAGTTCTTC. It encodes CATTGTLSYNEQFF.

The gene calls are TRBV6-2 or TRBV6-3 and TRBJ2-5; D ambiguous. Trimming removed 2 bases at V and 5 bases at J, with 18 bases between. The CDR3 covers 16 residues. The germline V gene encodes CDR1 MNHEY and CDR2 SVGEGT. Here the CDR3 reads CASSYPGPAIGETQYF. The DNA of the CDR3 is TGTGCCAGCAGTTACCCCGGGCCAGCAATAGGGGAGACCCAGTACTTC.

This clonotype was recorded a few times. V and J are TRBV27 and TRBJ2-2; either TRBD1 or TRBD2 may supply D (5 bases each). Germline V CDR1 and CDR2: MNHEY, SMNVEV (reference sequence). V was pared by 2 bases and J by 1 base, with 14 bases between. This CDR3 has 17 residues. CDR3 bases: TGTGCCAGCAGTTTAGGCCTGAGGGGAATGAACACCGGGGAGCTGTTTTTT. Protein: CASSLGLRGMNTGELFF.

The chain joins TRBV10-3 to TRBJ2-7; no firm D call. Trimming pared 10 bases from V and 3 bases from J, leaving 16 bases between. CDR3 length: 13 residues. CDR1 and CDR2 from the germline V gene are ENHRY and SYGVKD. The CDR3 DNA follows: TGTGCCACCCGGGTCGCGAGAAGCTACGAGCAGTACGTC. This translates into CATRVARSYEQYV.

Note on this clonotype: This may stem from a read error, because a much larger clone lies one nucleotide away. The CDR3 bases are TGTGTCAGCAGTTACAGGGTCGACACTGAAGCTTTCTTT. It translates to CVSSYRVDTEAFF. This chain uses TRBV6-5 with TRBJ1-1, with a tentative D call TRBD1 (6 bases). Germline V gene data show CDR1 as MNHEY and CDR2 as SVGAGI. The CDR3 runs 13 residues.

The table lists this clonotype with many counts. CDR3 bases: TGCAGTGCCGGGACATCTAGTAACTATGGCTACACCTTC. Amino acid sequence: CSAGTSSNYGYTF. The chain combines TRBV20-1 with TRBJ1-2, with a possible D match to TRBD1 (6 bases). From germline, CDR1 is DFQATT and CDR2 SNEGSKA (reference sequence). The CDR3 contains 13 residues. V lost 6 bases and J 1 base, leaving 12 bases between the germline ends.

The chain has TRBV20-1 and TRBJ2-7; no definite D call. Trimming took 6 bases from V and 3 from J, leaving 18 bases between them. The germline V gene has CDR1 DFQATT and CDR2 SNEGSKA (reference sequence). CDR3 length: 14 amino acids. The CDR3 DNA sequence: TGCAGTGCGTGGAAAGCCGGGTCCTACTACGAGCAGTACTTC. Encoded protein: CSAWKAGSYYEQYF.

This clonotype has only a few counts. The genes are TRBV28 and TRBJ2-3; 9 bases are a match to TRBD1. CDR3 length: 16 amino acids. Germline V gene sequence: CDR1 MDHEN, CDR2 SYDVKM. After removal of 6 bases from V and 0 bases from J, the junction contained 7 bases not matched to a gene. The CDR3 coding sequence is TGTGCCAGCAGCCCTCGGGACAGGGCTAGCACAGATACGCAGTATTTT. Its protein product is CASSPRDRASTDTQYF.

The table lists this clonotype with a few counts. This chain links TRBV6-1 with TRBJ2-1, with 7 bases fitting TRBD1. The CDR3 has 16 amino acids. CDR1 is MNHNS and CDR2 is SASEGT in the germline V gene. V lost 2 bases and J lost 4; bases outside the gene matches: 8. CDR3 sequence reads: CASSEPDRVVYNEQFF. CDR3 sequence (DNA): TGTGCCAGCAGTGAACCCGACAGGGTGGTATACAATGAGCAGTTCTTC.